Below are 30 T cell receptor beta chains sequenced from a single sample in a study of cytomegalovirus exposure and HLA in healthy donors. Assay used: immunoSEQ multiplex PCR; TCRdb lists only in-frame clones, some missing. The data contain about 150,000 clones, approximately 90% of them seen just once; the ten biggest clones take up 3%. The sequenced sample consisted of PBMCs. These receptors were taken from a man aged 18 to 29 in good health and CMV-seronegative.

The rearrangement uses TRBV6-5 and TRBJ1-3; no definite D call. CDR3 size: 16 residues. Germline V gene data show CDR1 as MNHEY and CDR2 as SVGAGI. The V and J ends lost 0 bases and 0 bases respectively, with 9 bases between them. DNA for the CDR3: TGTGCCAGCAGTTACTCACCCCGAGACTCTGGAAACACCATATATTTT. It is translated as CASSYSPRDSGNTIYF.

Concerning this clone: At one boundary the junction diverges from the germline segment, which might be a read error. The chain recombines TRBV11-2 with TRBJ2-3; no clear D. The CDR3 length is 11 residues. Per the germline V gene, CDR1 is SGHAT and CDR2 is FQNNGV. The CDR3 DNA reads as TGTGCCAGCAGCTCCGAGAGAACTGTTCTTTTT. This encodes CASSSERTVLF.

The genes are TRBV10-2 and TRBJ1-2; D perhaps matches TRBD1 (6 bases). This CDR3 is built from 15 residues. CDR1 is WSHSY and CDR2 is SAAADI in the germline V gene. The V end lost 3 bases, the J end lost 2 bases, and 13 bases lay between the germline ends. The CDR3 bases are TGCGCCAGCAGTGACTACTGGACAGAAAACTATGGCTACACCTTC. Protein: CASSDYWTENYGYTF.

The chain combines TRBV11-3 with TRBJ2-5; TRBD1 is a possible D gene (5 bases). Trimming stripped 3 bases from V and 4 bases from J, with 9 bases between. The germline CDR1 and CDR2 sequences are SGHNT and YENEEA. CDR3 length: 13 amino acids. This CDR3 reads CASSFQGGETQYF. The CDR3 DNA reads TGTGCCAGCAGCTTTCAGGGCGGAGAGACCCAGTACTTC.

The CDR3 DNA is TGTGCCAGCAGCGTAGAGAGGACAGATACGCAGTATTTT. Protein: CASSVERTDTQYF. V and J are TRBV9 and TRBJ2-3; unclear D gene. Germline lookup yields CDR1 SGDLS and CDR2 YYNGEE. CDR3 length: 13 residues. Trimming took 0 bases from V and 3 from J, leaving 5 bases between them.

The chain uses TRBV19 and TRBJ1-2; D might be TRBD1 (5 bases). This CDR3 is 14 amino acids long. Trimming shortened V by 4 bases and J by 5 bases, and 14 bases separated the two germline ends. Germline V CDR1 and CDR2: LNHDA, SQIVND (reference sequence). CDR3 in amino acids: CASSNNDRLYGYTF. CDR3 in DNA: TGTGCCAGTAGTAACAATGACAGATTGTATGGCTACACCTTC. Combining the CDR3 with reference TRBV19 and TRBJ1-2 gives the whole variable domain DGGITQSPKYLFRKEGQNVTLSCEQNLNHDAMYWYRQDPGQGLRLIYYSQIVNDFQKGDIAEGYSVSREKKESFPLTVTSAQKNPTAFYLCASSNNDRLYGYTFGSGTRLTVV.

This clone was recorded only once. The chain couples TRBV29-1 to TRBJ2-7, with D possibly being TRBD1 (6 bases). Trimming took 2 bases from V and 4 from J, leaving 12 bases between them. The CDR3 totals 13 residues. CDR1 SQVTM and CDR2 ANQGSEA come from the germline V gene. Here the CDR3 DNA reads TGCAGCGTTGAAACTGCTAGGGGGTACGAGCAGTACTTC. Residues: CSVETARGYEQYF.

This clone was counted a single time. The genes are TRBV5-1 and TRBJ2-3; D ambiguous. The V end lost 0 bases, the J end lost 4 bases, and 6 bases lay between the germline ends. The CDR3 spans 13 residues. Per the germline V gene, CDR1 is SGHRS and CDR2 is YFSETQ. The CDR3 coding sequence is TGCGCCAGCAGCTTGGTTCTCGCAGATACGCAGTATTTT. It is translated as CASSLVLADTQYF.

The CDR3 here is CASSYPYGRSTDTQYF. CDR3 nucleotide sequence: TGTGCCAGCAGCTACCCTTATGGGAGGAGCACAGATACGCAGTATTTT. The V and J genes are TRBV11-2 and TRBJ2-3; D possibly corresponds to TRBD2 (6 bases). CDR1 and CDR2 (germline): SGHAT, FQNNGV. Trimming stripped 4 bases from V and 0 bases from J, with 14 bases between. CDR3 length: 16 amino acids.

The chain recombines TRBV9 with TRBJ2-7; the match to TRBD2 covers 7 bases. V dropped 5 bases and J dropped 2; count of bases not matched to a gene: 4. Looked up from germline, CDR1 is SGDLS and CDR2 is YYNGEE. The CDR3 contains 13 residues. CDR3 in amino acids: CASRPSGTYEQYF. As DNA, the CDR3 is TGTGCCAGCAGGCCTAGCGGAACCTACGAGCAGTACTTC.

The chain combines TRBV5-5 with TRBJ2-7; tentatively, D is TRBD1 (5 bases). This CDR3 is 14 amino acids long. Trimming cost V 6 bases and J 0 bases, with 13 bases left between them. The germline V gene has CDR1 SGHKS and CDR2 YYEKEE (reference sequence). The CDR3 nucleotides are TGTGCCAGCATGACGGACACTTACTCCTACGAGCAGTACGTC. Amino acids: CASMTDTYSYEQYV.

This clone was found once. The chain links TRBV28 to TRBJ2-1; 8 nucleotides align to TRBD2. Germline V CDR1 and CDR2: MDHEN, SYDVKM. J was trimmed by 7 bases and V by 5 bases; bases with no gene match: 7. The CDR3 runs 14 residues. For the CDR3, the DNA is TGTGCCAGCAGTCTCACCGGGACTAGAAATGAGCAGTTCTTC. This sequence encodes CASSLTGTRNEQFF.

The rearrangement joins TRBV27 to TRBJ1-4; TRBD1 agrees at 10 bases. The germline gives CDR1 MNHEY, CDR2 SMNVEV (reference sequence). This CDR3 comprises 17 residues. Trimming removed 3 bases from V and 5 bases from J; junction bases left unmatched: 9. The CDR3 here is CASSLGTGVAGNEKLFF. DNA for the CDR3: TGTGCCAGCAGTTTGGGGACAGGGGTGGCCGGGAATGAAAAACTGTTTTTT.

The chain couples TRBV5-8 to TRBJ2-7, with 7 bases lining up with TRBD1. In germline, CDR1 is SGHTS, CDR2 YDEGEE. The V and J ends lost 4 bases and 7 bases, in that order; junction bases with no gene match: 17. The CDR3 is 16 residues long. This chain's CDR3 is CASSPFNRGPWEEQYF. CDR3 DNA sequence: TGTGCCAGCAGCCCATTTAACAGGGGACCTTGGGAAGAGCAGTACTTC. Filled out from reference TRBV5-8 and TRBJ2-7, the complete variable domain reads EAGVTQSPTHLIKTRGQQATLRCSPISGHTSVYWYQQALGLGLQFLLWYDEGEERNRGNFPPRFSGRQFPNYSSELNVNALELEDSALYLCASSPFNRGPWEEQYFGPGTRLTVT.

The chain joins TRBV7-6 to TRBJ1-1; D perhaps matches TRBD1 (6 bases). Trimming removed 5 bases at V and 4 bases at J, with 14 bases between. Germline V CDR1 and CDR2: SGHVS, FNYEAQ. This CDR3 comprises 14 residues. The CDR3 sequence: CASSGQGLSTEAFF. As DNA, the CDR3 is TGTGCCAGCAGCGGCCAGGGGTTAAGCACTGAAGCTTTCTTT.

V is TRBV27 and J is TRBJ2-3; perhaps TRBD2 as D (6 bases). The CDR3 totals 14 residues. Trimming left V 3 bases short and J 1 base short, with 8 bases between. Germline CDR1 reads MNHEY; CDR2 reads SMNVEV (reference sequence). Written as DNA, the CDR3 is TGTGCCAGCAGTTTTGGCGGGGGCACAGATACGCAGTATTTT. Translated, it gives CASSFGGGTDTQYF.

The CDR3 nucleotides read TGCGCCAGCAGCCCCCCCGGGACTAGCGGCAATGAGCAGTTCTTC. It specifies CASSPPGTSGNEQFF. This chain joins TRBV4-1 and TRBJ2-1, with 11 bases lining up with TRBD2. Germline trimming cut 4 bases from V and 6 bases from J; bases unmatched to any gene: 5. Per the germline V gene, CDR1 is MGHRA and CDR2 is YSYEKL. This CDR3 is built from 15 residues.

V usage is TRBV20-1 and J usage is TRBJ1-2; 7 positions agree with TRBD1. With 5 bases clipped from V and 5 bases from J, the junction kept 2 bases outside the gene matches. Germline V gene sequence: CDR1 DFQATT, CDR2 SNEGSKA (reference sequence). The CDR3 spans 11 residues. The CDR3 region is CSASGGYGYTF. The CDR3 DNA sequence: TGCAGTGCTTCAGGGGGTTATGGCTACACCTTC.

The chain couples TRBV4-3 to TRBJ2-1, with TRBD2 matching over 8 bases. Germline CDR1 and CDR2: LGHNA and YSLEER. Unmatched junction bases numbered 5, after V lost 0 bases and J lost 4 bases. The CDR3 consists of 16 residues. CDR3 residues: CASSQEPGRAYNEQFF. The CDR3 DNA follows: TGCGCCAGCAGCCAAGAGCCCGGGAGGGCTTACAATGAGCAGTTCTTC.

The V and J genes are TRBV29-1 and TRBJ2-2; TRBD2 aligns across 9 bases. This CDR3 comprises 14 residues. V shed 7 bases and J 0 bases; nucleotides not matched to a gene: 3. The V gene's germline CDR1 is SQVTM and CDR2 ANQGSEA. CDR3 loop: CSGRLAANTGELFF. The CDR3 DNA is TGCAGCGGGAGACTAGCGGCGAACACCGGGGAGCTGTTTTTT.

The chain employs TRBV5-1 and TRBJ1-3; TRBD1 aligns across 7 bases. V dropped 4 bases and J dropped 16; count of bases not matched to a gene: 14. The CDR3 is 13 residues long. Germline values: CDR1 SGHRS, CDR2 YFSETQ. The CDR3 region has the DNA TGCGCCAGCAGCCCCCACAGACAGGGCCCCTGGTATTTT. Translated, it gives CASSPHRQGPWYF.

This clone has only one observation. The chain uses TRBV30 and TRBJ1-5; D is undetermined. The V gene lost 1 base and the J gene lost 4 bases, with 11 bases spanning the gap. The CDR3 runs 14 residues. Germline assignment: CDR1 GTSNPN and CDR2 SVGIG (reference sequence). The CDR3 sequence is CAWSDGPKNQPQHF. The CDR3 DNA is TGTGCCTGGAGTGATGGGCCGAAGAATCAGCCCCAGCATTTT.

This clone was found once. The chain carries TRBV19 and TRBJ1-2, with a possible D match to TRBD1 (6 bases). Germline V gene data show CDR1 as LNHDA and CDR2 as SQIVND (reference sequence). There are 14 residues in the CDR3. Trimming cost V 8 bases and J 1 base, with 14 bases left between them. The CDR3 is CASSWDTDNYGYTF. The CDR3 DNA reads TGTGCCAGTTCTTGGGACACTGATAACTATGGCTACACCTTC.

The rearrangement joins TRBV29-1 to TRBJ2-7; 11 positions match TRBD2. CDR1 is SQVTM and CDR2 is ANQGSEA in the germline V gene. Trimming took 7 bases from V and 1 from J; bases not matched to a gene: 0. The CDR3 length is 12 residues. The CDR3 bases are TGCAGCGGGACTAGCGGGTCCTACGAGCAGTACTTC. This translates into CSGTSGSYEQYF.

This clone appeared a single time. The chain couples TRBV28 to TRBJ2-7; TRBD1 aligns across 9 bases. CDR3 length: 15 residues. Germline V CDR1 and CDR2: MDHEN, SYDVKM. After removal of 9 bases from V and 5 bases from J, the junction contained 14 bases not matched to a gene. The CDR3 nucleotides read TGTGCCAGGATAGACGGGGGACAGGGTGTCCACGAGCAGTACTTC. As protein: CARIDGGQGVHEQYF.

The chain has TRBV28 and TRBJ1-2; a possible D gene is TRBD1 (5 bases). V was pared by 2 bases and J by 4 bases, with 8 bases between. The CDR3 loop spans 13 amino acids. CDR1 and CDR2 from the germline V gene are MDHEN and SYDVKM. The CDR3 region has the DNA TGTGCCAGCAGTTTAAGGGGACTCTATGGCTACACCTTC. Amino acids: CASSLRGLYGYTF.

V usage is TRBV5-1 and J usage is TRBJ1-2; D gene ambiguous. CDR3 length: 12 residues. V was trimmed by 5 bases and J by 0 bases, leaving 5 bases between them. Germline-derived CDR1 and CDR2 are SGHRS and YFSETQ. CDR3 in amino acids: CASRETNYGYTF. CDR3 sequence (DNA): TGCGCCAGCAGGGAGACTAACTATGGCTACACCTTC.

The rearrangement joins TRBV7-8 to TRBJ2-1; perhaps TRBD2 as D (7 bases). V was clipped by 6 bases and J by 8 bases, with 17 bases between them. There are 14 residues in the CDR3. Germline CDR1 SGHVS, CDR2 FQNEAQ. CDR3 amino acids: CASRTKGGLDEQFF. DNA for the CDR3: TGTGCCAGCAGGACGAAGGGGGGGTTGGATGAGCAGTTCTTC.

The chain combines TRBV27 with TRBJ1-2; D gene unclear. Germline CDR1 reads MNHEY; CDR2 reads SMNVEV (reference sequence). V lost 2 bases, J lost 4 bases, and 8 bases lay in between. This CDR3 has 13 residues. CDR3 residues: CASSLTESYGYTF. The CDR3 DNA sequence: TGTGCCAGCAGTTTAACCGAGAGCTATGGCTACACCTTC.

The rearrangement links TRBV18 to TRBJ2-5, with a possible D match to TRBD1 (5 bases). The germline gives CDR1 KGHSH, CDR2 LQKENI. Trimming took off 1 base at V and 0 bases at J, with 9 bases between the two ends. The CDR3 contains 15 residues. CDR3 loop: CASSPRQGNQETQYF. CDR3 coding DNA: TGTGCCAGCTCACCACGCCAGGGAAACCAAGAGACCCAGTACTTC.